These 15 T cell receptor beta chains were all obtained from the same sample, sequenced in a study of CD4 T cells in relation to SARS-CoV-2 and coronaviruses. Unexposed donor CD4+ T cells date from 2011-2018, before the COVID-19 pandemic. Some clones are missing from TCRdb's copy, which holds only in-frame ones; the method was immunoSEQ multiplex PCR. The data contain some 65,000 clones, about 89% of them singletons. The material sequenced was memory CD4+ T cells from PBMCs. The source of these receptors is a human donor in good health.

This sequence joins TRBV9 and TRBJ2-1; TRBD2 aligns across 8 bases. CDR3 size: 15 residues. The ends lost 3 bases at V and 0 bases at J; junction bases unmatched: 2. CDR1 and CDR2 (germline): SGDLS, YYNGEE. This CDR3 reads CASSARGDSYNEQFF. The CDR3 region has the DNA TGTGCCAGCAGCGCGCGGGGGGACTCCTACAATGAGCAGTTCTTC.

The rearrangement links TRBV9 to TRBJ2-7, with 10 bases lining up with TRBD1. This CDR3 has 12 amino acids. V trimming: 7 bases; J trimming: 2 bases; junction bases outside the gene matches: 0. Germline V gene sequence: CDR1 SGDLS, CDR2 YYNGEE. The CDR3 is CASGQGAYEQYF. In DNA form, the CDR3 reads TGTGCCAGCGGACAGGGGGCCTACGAGCAGTACTTC.

CDR3 loop: CASSYSTGRGSEAFF. CDR3 sequence (DNA): TGTGCCAGCAGTTACTCAACAGGTCGTGGGTCTGAAGCTTTCTTT. J is TRBJ1-1 and V is TRBV6-6; weak D call: TRBD1 (5 bases). Germline CDR1 reads MNHNY; CDR2 reads SVGAGI (reference sequence). CDR3 length: 15 amino acids. V lost 0 bases to trimming and J lost 6 bases, with 14 bases between them.

The rearrangement links TRBV27 to TRBJ1-6, with D hard to call. V lost 0 bases and J lost 8, with 11 bases in between. The CDR3 length is 15 residues. Germline V gene lookup returns CDR1 MNHEY and CDR2 SMNVEV (reference sequence). The CDR3 nucleotides are TGTGCCAGCAGTTTATCGTGGACGGATTATTCACCCCTCCACTTT. This codes for CASSLSWTDYSPLHF.

The gene calls are TRBV5-1 and TRBJ2-1; TRBD2 agrees at 8 bases. This CDR3 spans 15 amino acids. Unmatched junction bases numbered 2, after V lost 1 base and J lost 2 bases. The germline V gene encodes CDR1 SGHRS and CDR2 YFSETQ. The CDR3 nucleotides read TGCGCCAGCAGCTTGACTAGCGGTACCTACAATGAGCAGTTCTTC. Residues: CASSLTSGTYNEQFF.

The J gene is TRBJ1-1, the V gene TRBV18; unclear D gene. The CDR3 runs to 13 residues. V lost 5 bases and J lost 0, with 7 bases in between. In germline, CDR1 is KGHSH, CDR2 LQKENI. DNA for the CDR3: TGTGCCAGCTCAGGAGTCGTGAACACTGAAGCTTTCTTT. Its protein is CASSGVVNTEAFF.

In this sample, this clone turned up once. This chain uses TRBV7-9 with TRBJ1-3; D is ambiguous. This CDR3 comprises 17 residues. With 5 bases removed from V and 0 bases from J, the gap between germline ends came to 17 bases. Germline V CDR1 and CDR2: SEHNR, FQNEAQ (reference sequence). CDR3 amino acids: CASSHPGGSDSGNTIYF. The CDR3 nucleotides read TGTGCCAGCAGCCACCCCGGAGGCAGCGACTCTGGAAACACCATATATTTT.

The J gene is TRBJ2-2, the V gene TRBV6-2 or TRBV6-3; D is unresolved. Looked up from germline, CDR1 is MNHEY and CDR2 is SVGEGT. The CDR3 is 17 residues long. Trimming left V 2 bases short and J 0 bases short, with 13 bases between. The CDR3 is CASSYPIGDSNTGELFF. CDR3 coding DNA: TGTGCCAGCAGTTACCCTATAGGCGACTCGAACACCGGGGAGCTGTTTTTT.

The chain combines TRBV5-6 with TRBJ2-3, with D possibly matching TRBD2 (7 bases). Trimming stripped 2 bases from V and 2 bases from J, with 12 bases between. From germline, CDR1 is SGHDT and CDR2 YYEEEE. The CDR3 consists of 15 residues. CDR3 sequence (DNA): TGTGCCAGCAGCTTTAATGGGGGGGCCACAGATACGCAGTATTTT. It yields the protein CASSFNGGATDTQYF.

This sequence joins TRBV6-5 and TRBJ2-5, with 7 bases aligning to TRBD2. The V gene end was trimmed by 2 bases and the J gene end by 5 bases; junction bases not matched to a gene: 2. Germline assignment: CDR1 MNHEY and CDR2 SVGAGI. The CDR3 is 13 amino acids. CDR3 DNA sequence: TGTGCCAGCAGTTACGATAGCGGGGAGACCCAGTACTTC. Protein sequence: CASSYDSGETQYF.

This sequence joins TRBV29-1 and TRBJ1-1, with a possible D match to TRBD1 (6 bases). Germline loops: CDR1 SQVTM, CDR2 ANQGSEA. This CDR3 has 12 amino acids. V lost 7 bases to trimming and J lost 3 bases, with 12 bases between them. CDR3 amino acids: CSALPGDTEAFF. In nucleotides, the CDR3 is TGCAGCGCGTTACCAGGGGACACTGAAGCTTTCTTT.

The rearrangement uses TRBV9 and TRBJ2-5; 9 positions match TRBD1. The germline V gene encodes CDR1 SGDLS and CDR2 YYNGEE. The junction had 9 bases not matched to a gene; V was cut back by 10 bases and J by 2 bases. The CDR3 has 14 amino acids. CDR3 nucleotide sequence: TGTGCCTCCGGCCCGGGACAGGGACAAGAGACCCAGTACTTC. Its translation: CASGPGQGQETQYF. The whole variable domain, filled in from reference TRBV9 and TRBJ2-5, reads DSGVTQTPKHLITATGQRVTLRCSPRSGDLSVYWYQQSLDQGLQFLIQYYNGEERAKGNILERFSAQQFPDLHSELNLSSLELGDSALYFCASGPGQGQETQYFGPGTRLLVL.

The chain carries TRBV12-3 or TRBV12-4 and TRBJ1-6; no reliable D call. The V end was cut by 1 base, the J end by 8 bases, with 6 bases between. The CDR3 covers 13 residues. The CDR3 DNA reads TGTGCCAGCAGTTTAGATAGGGATTCACCCCTCCACTTT. This translates into CASSLDRDSPLHF.

The chain is built from TRBV10-3 and TRBJ2-3; the match to TRBD2 covers 7 bases. The germline CDR1 and CDR2 sequences are ENHRY and SYGVKD. With V trimmed by 0 bases and J by 1 base, 4 bases remained unmatched. This CDR3 has 16 residues. CDR3 bases: TGTGCCATCAGTGAGTCGTTGGCGGGGGGCACAGATACGCAGTATTTT. This gives the protein CAISESLAGGTDTQYF.

The CDR3 coding sequence is TGTGCCAGCACCCCGGCCCCAAATCAGCCCCAGCATTTT. It encodes CASTPAPNQPQHF. The rearrangement joins TRBV7-2 to TRBJ1-5; no reliable D call. The CDR3 length is 13 residues. The V gene's germline CDR1 is SGHTA and CDR2 FQGNSA. The V and J ends lost 7 bases and 4 bases respectively, with 11 bases between them. The complete variable domain, with remaining parts taken from reference TRBV7-2 and TRBJ1-5, reads GAGVSQSPSNKVTEKGKDVELRCDPISGHTALYWYRQSLGQGLEFLIYFQGNSAPDKSGLPSDRFSAERTGGSVSTLTIQRTQQEDSAVYLCASTPAPNQPQHFGDGTRLSIL.